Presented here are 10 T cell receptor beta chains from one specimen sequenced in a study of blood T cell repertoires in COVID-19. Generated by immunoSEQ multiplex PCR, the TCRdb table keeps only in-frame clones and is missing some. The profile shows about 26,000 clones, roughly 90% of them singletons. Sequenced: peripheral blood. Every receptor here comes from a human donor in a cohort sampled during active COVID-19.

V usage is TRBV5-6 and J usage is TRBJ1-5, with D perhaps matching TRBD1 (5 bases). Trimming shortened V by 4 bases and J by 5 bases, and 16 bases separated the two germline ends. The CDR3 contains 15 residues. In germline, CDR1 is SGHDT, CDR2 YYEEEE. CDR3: CASSLTGGTHQPQHF. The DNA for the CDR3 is TGTGCCAGCAGCCTCACGGGAGGGACCCATCAGCCCCAGCATTTT.

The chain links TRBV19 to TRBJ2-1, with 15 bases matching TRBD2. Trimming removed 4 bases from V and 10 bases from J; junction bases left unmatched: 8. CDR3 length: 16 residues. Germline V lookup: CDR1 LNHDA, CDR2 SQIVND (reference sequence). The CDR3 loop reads CASSKGLAGGGTEQFF. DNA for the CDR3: TGTGCCAGTAGTAAGGGACTAGCGGGAGGTGGTACAGAGCAGTTCTTC.

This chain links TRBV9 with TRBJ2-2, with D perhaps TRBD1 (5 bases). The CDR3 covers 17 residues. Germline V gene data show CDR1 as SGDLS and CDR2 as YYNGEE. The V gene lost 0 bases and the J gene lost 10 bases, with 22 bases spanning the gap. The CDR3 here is CASSVGEGAKGAEELFF. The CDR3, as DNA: TGTGCCAGCAGCGTAGGTGAAGGAGCTAAAGGGGCCGAGGAGCTGTTTTTT.

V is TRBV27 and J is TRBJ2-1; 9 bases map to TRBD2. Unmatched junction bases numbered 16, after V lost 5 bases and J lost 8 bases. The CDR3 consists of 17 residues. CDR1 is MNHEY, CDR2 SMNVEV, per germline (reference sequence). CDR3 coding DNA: TGTGCCAGCAGTCCCGAAGCGCTAGCGGGACCAGGGGATGAGCAGTTCTTC. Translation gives CASSPEALAGPGDEQFF.

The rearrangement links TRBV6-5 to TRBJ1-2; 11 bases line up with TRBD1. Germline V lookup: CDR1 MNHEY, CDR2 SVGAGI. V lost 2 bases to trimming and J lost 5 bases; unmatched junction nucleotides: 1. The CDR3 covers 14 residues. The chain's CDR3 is CASSYGTGGYGYTF. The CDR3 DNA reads TGTGCCAGCAGTTACGGGACAGGGGGATATGGCTACACCTTC.

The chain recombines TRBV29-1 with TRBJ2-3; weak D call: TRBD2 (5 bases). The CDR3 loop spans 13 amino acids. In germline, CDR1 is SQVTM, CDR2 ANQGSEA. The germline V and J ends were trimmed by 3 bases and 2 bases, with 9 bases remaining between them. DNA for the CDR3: TGCAGCGTTGATCGAGGACTCACAGATACGCAGTATTTT. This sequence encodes CSVDRGLTDTQYF.

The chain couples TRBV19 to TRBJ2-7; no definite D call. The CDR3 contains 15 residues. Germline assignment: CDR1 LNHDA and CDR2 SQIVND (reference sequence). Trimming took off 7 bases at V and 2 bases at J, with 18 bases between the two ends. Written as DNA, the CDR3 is TGTGCCAGTACCCTTTGGGCTTCTCCTCCCTACGAGCAGTACTTC. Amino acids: CASTLWASPPYEQYF.

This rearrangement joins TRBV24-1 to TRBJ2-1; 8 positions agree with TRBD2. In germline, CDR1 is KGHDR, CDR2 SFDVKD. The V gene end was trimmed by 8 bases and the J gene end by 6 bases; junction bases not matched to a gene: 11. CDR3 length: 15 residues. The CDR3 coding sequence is TGTGCCACCAAGAGATCGGGGGGGCCCGGCAATGAGCAGTTCTTC. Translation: CATKRSGGPGNEQFF.

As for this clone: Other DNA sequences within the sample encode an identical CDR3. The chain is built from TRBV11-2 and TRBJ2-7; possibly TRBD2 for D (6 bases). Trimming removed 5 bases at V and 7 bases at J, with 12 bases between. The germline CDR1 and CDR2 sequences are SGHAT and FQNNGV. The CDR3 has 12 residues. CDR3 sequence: CASSPLANEQYF. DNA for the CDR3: TGTGCCAGCAGCCCGCTAGCGAATGAGCAGTACTTC.

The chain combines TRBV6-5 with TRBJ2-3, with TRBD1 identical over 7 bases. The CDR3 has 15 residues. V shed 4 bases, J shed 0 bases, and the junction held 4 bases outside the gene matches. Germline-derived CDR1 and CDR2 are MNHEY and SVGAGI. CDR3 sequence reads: CASSSQGLSTDTQYF. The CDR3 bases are TGTGCCAGCAGTTCACAGGGGTTGAGCACAGATACGCAGTATTTT.